This TCR beta chain emerged from a study of metastatic and nonmetastatic thyroid tumors. Ahead of thyroid surgery, no patient had received treatment of any kind. There are 12 residues in the CDR3. With 1 base removed from V and 9 bases from J, the gap between germline ends came to 7 bases. CDR1 SGHTA and CDR2 FQGNSA come from the germline V gene. With MiXCR, TCRdb reprocessed the PCR reads. The sample includes roughly 6,000 clones, 33% of them seen just once. This clonotype was sampled from a male donor with papillary thyroid cancer or a benign thyroid nodule (not recorded which). Some clones in this sample may be carry-over from other donors' samples. The chain joins TRBV7-2 to TRBJ2-1; no reliable D call. Material: adjacent normal tissue. The DNA for the CDR3 is TGTGCCAGCAGCTTAGTCGTGTTTGAGCAGTTCTTC. This gives the protein CASSLVVFEQFF.